Each of the 8 T cell receptor beta chains below was sequenced from the same sample in a study of cytomegalovirus exposure and HLA in healthy donors. Primers included in the PCR were 60 Vbeta and 13 Jbeta primers. Assay: immunoSEQ multiplex PCR; the TCRdb copy retains only in-frame clones and omits some. This sample's clone table lists some 130,000 clones. The sample comprised PBMCs. Receptor source: a woman aged 40 to 50 in good health and CMV-seropositive.

The J gene is TRBJ1-4, the V gene TRBV30; TRBD1 matches at 8 bases. J lost 3 bases, V lost 0 bases, and 3 bases had no gene match. Germline lookup yields CDR1 GTSNPN and CDR2 SVGIG (reference sequence). The CDR3 is made up of 15 amino acids. The DNA of the CDR3 is TGTGCCTGGAGTGTCAGGGGGCTCGCTAATGAAAAACTGTTTTTT. This codes for CAWSVRGLANEKLFF.

The V and J genes are TRBV5-1 and TRBJ2-5; D uncertain. V was pared by 7 bases and J by 4 bases, with 14 bases between. Germline V lookup: CDR1 SGHRS, CDR2 YFSETQ. The CDR3 runs 13 residues. The CDR3 coding sequence is TGCGCCAGCCGCTACTTCTCCGGAGAGACCCAGTACTTC. Residues: CASRYFSGETQYF. Full variable domain (outside the CDR3, taken from reference TRBV5-1 and TRBJ2-5): KAGVTQTPRYLIKTRGQQVTLSCSPISGHRSVSWYQQTPGQGLQFLFEYFSETQRNKGNFPGRFSGRQFSNSRSEMNVSTLELGDSALYLCASRYFSGETQYFGPGTRLLVL.

The V and J genes are TRBV18 and TRBJ2-2; 9 bases match TRBD1. CDR3 size: 13 residues. Germline values: CDR1 KGHSH, CDR2 LQKENI. The trim removed 8 bases at V and 9 bases at J, leaving 7 bases unmatched. CDR3 residues: CASRQGEGRELFF. The CDR3 DNA reads as TGTGCCAGCCGACAGGGGGAAGGCCGGGAGCTGTTTTTT.

The chain couples TRBV5-1 to TRBJ1-4; TRBD1 is a possible D gene (6 bases). V was clipped by 4 bases and J by 3 bases, with 10 bases between them. The CDR3 runs to 14 residues. The germline CDR1 and CDR2 sequences are SGHRS and YFSETQ. The CDR3: CASSRDTANEKLFF. The CDR3 DNA sequence: TGCGCCAGCAGCAGGGACACTGCTAATGAAAAACTGTTTTTT.

V is TRBV6-5 and J is TRBJ2-5, with a weak D call TRBD1 (6 bases). Germline V gene sequence: CDR1 MNHEY, CDR2 SVGAGI. This CDR3 is 14 amino acids long. Trimming stripped 0 bases from V and 5 bases from J, with 10 bases between. DNA of the CDR3: TGTGCCAGCAGTTACTCCCGGGGACATGAGACCCAGTACTTC. Translating it yields CASSYSRGHETQYF.

The chain uses TRBV21-1 and TRBJ2-3; the listed D gene, TRBD2, was not tested against the DNA. TRBV21-1 is designated a pseudogene. This CDR3 contains 17 residues. CDR3 in amino acids: CASSKVDLAGVTDTQYF. For the CDR3, the DNA is TGTGCCAGCAGCAAAGTGGACCTAGCGGGAGTCACAGATACGCAGTATTTT.

Here the CDR3 reads CASSEASSGQETQYF. The CDR3 nucleotides are TGTGCCAGTAGTGAGGCTAGCTCCGGTCAAGAGACCCAGTACTTC. The chain is built from TRBV19 and TRBJ2-5; perhaps TRBD2 as D (5 bases). Germline V lookup: CDR1 LNHDA, CDR2 SQIVND (reference sequence). Trimming left V 5 bases short and J 2 bases short, with 15 bases between. This CDR3 has 15 residues.

V and J are TRBV6-5 and TRBJ1-2; D remains ambiguous. Per germline, CDR1 MNHEY and CDR2 SVGAGI. V lost 6 bases, J lost 2 bases, and 10 bases lay in between. The CDR3 totals 13 residues. CDR3 sequence (DNA): TGTGCCAGCAGCTCCACAGAGAACTATGGCTACACCTTC. Amino acid sequence: CASSSTENYGYTF.